One and the same sample provided the 22 T cell receptor beta chains below, sequenced in a study of early stage breast cancer tumors. Sequenced by immunoSEQ multiplex PCR; TCRdb stores in-frame clones only, minus some. This table has around 60,000 clones, about 80% appearing once. Sequencing was carried out using blood. These receptors originate from a person aged 25-39 years with breast cancer.

This clone is a singleton in its sample. V is TRBV4-3 and J is TRBJ2-3, with TRBD1 as a possible D gene (6 bases). The germline V gene has CDR1 LGHNA and CDR2 YSLEER. The CDR3 sequence is 15 residues long. The V and J ends lost 5 bases and 2 bases respectively, with 14 bases between them. The CDR3 nucleotides are TGCGCCAGCAGCGAAGGGGGACATCCCACAGATACGCAGTATTTT. Translated, it gives CASSEGGHPTDTQYF.

V is TRBV11-1 and J is TRBJ2-1; D gene unclear. Germline CDR1 reads SGHAT; CDR2 reads FQDESV (reference sequence). V was pared by 5 bases and J by 5 bases, with 16 bases between. The CDR3 totals 15 residues. CDR3: CASSPKTTDNNEQFF. The CDR3 DNA reads as TGTGCCAGCAGCCCAAAAACCACAGACAACAATGAGCAGTTCTTC.

This clone was recorded only once. This chain joins TRBV13 and TRBJ2-1, with 11 bases identical to TRBD2. The CDR3 runs to 17 residues. J was trimmed by 3 bases and V by 3 bases; bases with no gene match: 7. Germline V gene lookup returns CDR1 PRHDT and CDR2 FYEKMQ (reference sequence). The DNA for the CDR3 is TGTGCCAGCAGCTTTTCCTTAGCGGGAGGGGTCTACAATGAGCAGTTCTTC. Its translation: CASSFSLAGGVYNEQFF.

The chain recombines TRBV6-5 with TRBJ2-7; D uncertain. CDR1 and CDR2 from the germline V gene are MNHEY and SVGAGI. With 2 bases removed from V and 0 bases from J, the gap between germline ends came to 11 bases. This CDR3 region has 15 residues. The CDR3 sequence is CASSYGSGHSYEQYF. In DNA form, the CDR3 reads TGTGCCAGCAGTTACGGGTCGGGCCACTCCTACGAGCAGTACTTC.

The chain links TRBV2 to TRBJ2-1; possibly TRBD2 for D (6 bases). CDR1 and CDR2 from the germline V gene are SNHLY and FYNNEI. The CDR3 totals 12 residues. V was clipped by 10 bases and J by 0 bases, with 7 bases between them. The CDR3 DNA sequence: TGTGCCACCGGGAGCTCCTACAATGAGCAGTTCTTC. Protein sequence: CATGSSYNEQFF.

The gene calls are TRBV4-2 and TRBJ1-1, with D perhaps matching TRBD1 (5 bases). This CDR3 comprises 15 residues. V lost 4 bases to trimming and J lost 1 base, with 13 bases between them. CDR1 LGHNA and CDR2 YNFKEQ come from the germline V gene. CDR3 in amino acids: CASSLTIRENTEAFF. CDR3 bases: TGTGCCAGCAGCCTTACCATCAGGGAGAACACTGAAGCTTTCTTT.

The chain has TRBV27 and TRBJ2-7; 10 bases are shared with TRBD2. With 2 bases clipped from V and 2 bases from J, the junction kept 3 bases outside the gene matches. The CDR3 totals 15 residues. CDR1 is MNHEY and CDR2 is SMNVEV in the germline V gene (reference sequence). Here the CDR3 reads CASSLGTSDTYEQYF. The CDR3, as DNA: TGTGCCAGCAGTTTAGGGACTAGCGACACCTACGAGCAGTACTTC.

The chain has TRBV10-1 and TRBJ2-3, with D tentatively TRBD2 (6 bases). The CDR3 runs to 14 residues. V was pared by 4 bases and J by 5 bases, with 13 bases between. From germline, CDR1 is WNHNN and CDR2 SYGVQD (reference sequence). CDR3 residues: CASSAGEAQDTQYF. CDR3 sequence (DNA): TGCGCCAGCAGTGCGGGGGAAGCACAAGATACGCAGTATTTT.

The genes are TRBV5-1 and TRBJ2-7; TRBD2 is a possible D gene (6 bases). This CDR3 region has 13 residues. Germline V gives CDR1 SGHRS, CDR2 YFSETQ. Trimming left V 4 bases short and J 9 bases short, with 17 bases between. CDR3 protein: CASSAVGGSVQYF. The CDR3 nucleotides are TGCGCCAGCAGCGCCGTGGGAGGTTCGGTGCAGTACTTC.

The chain has TRBV5-5 and TRBJ2-5; D might be TRBD1 (5 bases). CDR3 length: 14 residues. V was trimmed by 0 bases and J by 5 bases, leaving 11 bases between them. CDR1 and CDR2 (germline): SGHKS, YYEKEE (reference sequence). The CDR3 DNA is TGTGCCAGCAGCTTGGATCAGGGCCGGGAGACCCAGTACTTC. Translating gives CASSLDQGRETQYF.

Concerning this clone itself: Other nucleotide sequences from this sample produce the same CDR3. The V call is TRBV6-6, the J call TRBJ2-6; D possibly matches TRBD1 or TRBD2 (5 bases each). This CDR3 spans 16 amino acids. Germline lookup yields CDR1 MNHNY and CDR2 SVGAGI (reference sequence). Trimming pared 2 bases from V and 1 base from J, leaving 9 bases between. CDR3 bases: TGTGCCAGCAGTTACAGGGGCGGGTCTGGGGCCAACGTCCTGACTTTC. Its protein product is CASSYRGGSGANVLTF.

The CDR3, as DNA: TGTGCCAGCAGTGAGGGACTAGCGGGAGATGAGCAGTTCTTC. This encodes CASSEGLAGDEQFF. This chain connects TRBV6-4 to TRBJ2-1, with 14 bases aligning to TRBD2. The germline V gene has CDR1 MRHNA and CDR2 SNTAGT. The CDR3 is 14 amino acids. Trimming removed 3 bases from V and 8 bases from J; junction bases left unmatched: 0.

This chain connects TRBV30 to TRBJ1-3; D unresolved. The V end was cut by 3 bases, the J end by 4 bases, with 10 bases between. This CDR3 spans 13 amino acids. Germline CDR1 reads GTSNPN; CDR2 reads SVGIG (reference sequence). The CDR3 sequence is CAWRAVAGNTIYF. The CDR3 DNA reads as TGTGCCTGGAGGGCAGTAGCCGGAAACACCATATATTTT.

The rearrangement uses TRBV5-6 and TRBJ1-1; the D gene is possibly TRBD1 (6 bases). The V and J ends lost 4 bases and 5 bases respectively, with 18 bases between them. Germline V gene data show CDR1 as SGHDT and CDR2 as YYEEEE. The CDR3 loop spans 15 amino acids. CDR3 amino acids: CASSALQGGGTEAFF. The CDR3 DNA reads TGTGCCAGCAGCGCTCTACAGGGAGGGGGGACTGAAGCTTTCTTT.

This chain joins TRBV6-4 and TRBJ1-1; D unresolved. V was cut by 5 bases and J by 1 base, with 8 bases left in between. Germline CDR1 reads MRHNA; CDR2 reads SNTAGT. The CDR3 totals 13 residues. CDR3 in DNA: TGTGCCAGCAGTATTACAGCGAACACTGAAGCTTTCTTT. Translating it yields CASSITANTEAFF.

This chain links TRBV6-4 with TRBJ2-3; 10 nucleotides align to TRBD2. The V and J ends lost 6 bases and 4 bases, in that order; junction bases with no gene match: 16. From germline, CDR1 is MRHNA and CDR2 SNTAGT. This CDR3 region has 18 residues. For the CDR3, the DNA is TGTGCCAGCAGCCACGGGACTAGCGATTCGCTTGGGGCAGATACGCAGTATTTT. It translates to CASSHGTSDSLGADTQYF.

The chain has TRBV7-2 and TRBJ2-3; D unresolved. This CDR3 is built from 17 residues. CDR1 and CDR2 from the germline V gene are SGHTA and FQGNSA. V lost 0 bases, J lost 0 bases, and 13 bases lay in between. The chain's CDR3 is CASSLAGRASSTDTQYF. CDR3 DNA sequence: TGTGCCAGCAGCTTAGCGGGTCGGGCTTCTAGCACAGATACGCAGTATTTT.

The genes are TRBV30 and TRBJ1-2, with 10 bases that match TRBD1. The CDR3 is made up of 14 amino acids. Germline CDR1 GTSNPN, CDR2 SVGIG (reference sequence). Trimming removed 3 bases from V and 5 bases from J; junction bases left unmatched: 6. The CDR3 spells CAWSAGQGGYGYTF. The CDR3 nucleotides are TGTGCCTGGAGCGCTGGACAGGGGGGGTATGGCTACACCTTC.

This chain links TRBV5-6 with TRBJ2-7; D remains ambiguous. Per the germline V gene, CDR1 is SGHDT and CDR2 is YYEEEE. Trimming removed 2 bases at V and 0 bases at J, with 18 bases between. The CDR3 is 17 residues long. Written as DNA, the CDR3 is TGTGCCAGCAGCTTAATCGACCCGCGCAGCTTCTCCTACGAGCAGTACTTC. Translated, it gives CASSLIDPRSFSYEQYF.

This clone has only one observation. Here the CDR3 reads CASGATRDPSYEQYF. Written as DNA, the CDR3 is TGTGCTAGTGGTGCCACTCGGGATCCATCCTACGAGCAGTACTTC. The rearrangement links TRBV12-5 to TRBJ2-7, with D possibly TRBD2 on 5 matching bases. This CDR3 has 15 amino acids. V was shortened by 5 bases and J by 1 base, with 15 bases between the two germline ends. CDR1 and CDR2 from the germline V gene are LGHNT and FRNRAP. Full variable domain (rest looked up from reference TRBV12-5 and TRBJ2-7): DARVTQTPRHKVTEMGQEVTMRCQPILGHNTVFWYRQTMMQGLELLAYFRNRAPLDDSGMPKDRFSAEMPDATLATLKIQPSEPRDSAVYFCASGATRDPSYEQYFGPGTRLTVT.

The chain recombines TRBV27 with TRBJ2-7; 11 nucleotides align to TRBD2. The CDR3 has 15 residues. V lost 5 bases, J lost 6 bases, and 9 bases stayed unmatched. Germline lookup yields CDR1 MNHEY and CDR2 SMNVEV (reference sequence). CDR3 protein: CASSAQTSGIGEQYF. Here the CDR3 DNA reads TGTGCCAGCAGTGCCCAGACTAGCGGGATCGGCGAGCAGTACTTC.

The CDR3 nucleotides are TGTGCCAGCAGCTTAGGGGAATATGGCTACACCTTC. Protein product: CASSLGEYGYTF. The rearrangement joins TRBV11-2 to TRBJ1-2; D ambiguous. CDR3 size: 12 residues. Germline CDR1 and CDR2: SGHAT and FQNNGV. V was trimmed by 1 base and J by 5 bases, leaving 5 bases between them.